This T cell receptor (beta chain) was documented in a study of cytomegalovirus exposure and HLA in healthy donors. In the PCR, 60 Vbeta and 13 Jbeta primers were used. Generated by immunoSEQ multiplex PCR, the TCRdb table keeps only in-frame clones and is missing some. The data contain some 130,000 clones, 80% to 90% of them singletons. Sequenced material: PBMCs. This TCR was recovered from a woman aged 25 to 39 in good health and CMV-seronegative.

The CDR3 sequence: CASSDSPNTEAFF. CDR3 coding DNA: TGTGCCAGCAGTGACAGCCCTAACACTGAAGCTTTCTTT. The chain joins TRBV6-4 to TRBJ1-1; D gene ambiguous. Deletions cut 2 bases from V and 2 bases from J, with 6 bases between. The CDR3 consists of 13 residues. The germline CDR1 and CDR2 sequences are MRHNA and SNTAGT.